This entry lists 26 T cell receptor beta chains sequenced from one sample in a study of blood T cell repertoires in COVID-19. Clones were sequenced by immunoSEQ multiplex PCR, and TCRdb holds only the in-frame ones, with some missing. This table has 150,000 to 190,000 clones, 80% to 90% appearing once. Material: peripheral blood. These receptors were taken from a woman in her 40s with acute or convalescent COVID-19.

The table lists this clone with a count of one. The chain joins TRBV5-1 to TRBJ1-1; no reliable D call. Germline loops: CDR1 SGHRS, CDR2 YFSETQ. The CDR3 spans 14 residues. V was pared by 5 bases and J by 5 bases, with 16 bases between. CDR3 protein: CASSKDGPGTEAFF. CDR3 DNA: TGCGCCAGCAGTAAGGACGGACCGGGGACTGAAGCTTTCTTT.

The chain combines TRBV2 with TRBJ2-1, with D possibly matching TRBD1 (6 bases). Trimming pared 6 bases from V and 9 bases from J, leaving 12 bases between. This CDR3 is 12 amino acids long. Germline V gene sequence: CDR1 SNHLY, CDR2 FYNNEI. Here the CDR3 reads CASRLQGAEQFF. In DNA, the CDR3 is TGTGCCAGCAGACTACAGGGTGCTGAGCAGTTCTTC.

The chain joins TRBV7-3 to TRBJ2-1; TRBD1 is a possible D gene (5 bases). The length of the CDR3 is 14 residues. Germline CDR1 reads SGHTA; CDR2 reads FQGTGA. V was clipped by 4 bases and J by 4 bases, with 11 bases between them. The CDR3 sequence: CASSSAGNYNEQFF. The CDR3 DNA reads as TGTGCCAGCAGCTCGGCAGGGAATTACAATGAGCAGTTCTTC.

This chain joins TRBV4-1 and TRBJ2-1; weak D call: TRBD1 (5 bases). V lost 2 bases, J lost 7 bases, and 18 bases lay in between. The CDR3 has 16 amino acids. The germline CDR1 and CDR2 sequences are MGHRA and YSYEKL. The CDR3 region has the DNA TGCGCCAGCAGCCAAAAGACAGAACTGGGTGTGAATGAGCAGTTCTTC. Its protein product is CASSQKTELGVNEQFF.

The chain is built from TRBV30 and TRBJ2-5; D is possibly TRBD1 (5 bases). Germline lookup yields CDR1 GTSNPN and CDR2 SVGIG (reference sequence). V was trimmed by 3 bases and J by 5 bases, leaving 10 bases between them. The CDR3 length is 12 residues. CDR3 coding DNA: TGTGCCTGGAGGGAATACAGGGAGACCCAGTACTTC. Translated, it gives CAWREYRETQYF.

The J gene is TRBJ2-1, the V gene TRBV28, with 10 bases lining up with TRBD1. CDR3 length equals 14 residues. Germline CDR1 is MDHEN and CDR2 is SYDVKM. The V and J ends lost 5 bases and 6 bases, in that order; junction bases with no gene match: 4. The CDR3 spells CASSRWDRGNEQFF. The CDR3 DNA is TGTGCCAGCAGTCGCTGGGACAGGGGCAATGAGCAGTTCTTC.

The genes are TRBV20-1 and TRBJ2-7; maybe TRBD2 (6 bases). The germline CDR1 and CDR2 sequences are DFQATT and SNEGSKA (reference sequence). V was trimmed by 3 bases and J by 6 bases, leaving 18 bases between them. The CDR3 contains 14 residues. The DNA for the CDR3 is TGCAGTGCTAGTCGTGTGGGGTGGGAGGCCGAGCAGTACTTC. Its protein product is CSASRVGWEAEQYF.

The chain uses TRBV3-1 (or the pseudogene TRBV3-2) and TRBJ2-4; unclear D gene. Per germline, CDR1 LGHDT and CDR2 YNNKEL (reference sequence). Trimming removed 1 base at V and 0 bases at J, with 10 bases between. The CDR3 has 16 amino acids. The CDR3 sequence is CASSQVFRSAKNIQYF. CDR3 coding DNA: TGTGCCAGCAGCCAAGTCTTCAGATCAGCCAAAAACATTCAGTACTTC.

The chain joins TRBV7-8 to TRBJ1-2, with a weak D call TRBD1 (5 bases). The CDR3 loop spans 13 amino acids. Trimming removed 5 bases at V and 4 bases at J, with 11 bases between. Germline V gene sequence: CDR1 SGHVS, CDR2 FQNEAQ. CDR3 DNA sequence: TGTGCCAGCAGCGGGGCTTCCAGCTATGGCTACACCTTC. This sequence encodes CASSGASSYGYTF.

The chain joins TRBV29-1 to TRBJ1-2, with D unclear. This CDR3 has 13 amino acids. From germline, CDR1 is SQVTM and CDR2 ANQGSEA. V lost 0 bases and J lost 4, with 9 bases in between. In DNA, the CDR3 is TGCAGCGTTGAAGAGGACTTGTCCTATGGCTACACCTTC. Translating it yields CSVEEDLSYGYTF.

This chain connects TRBV5-6 to TRBJ1-2; 8 bases are shared with TRBD1. This CDR3 is built from 15 residues. Germline trimming cut 2 bases from V and 2 bases from J; bases unmatched to any gene: 5. Germline V gene data show CDR1 as SGHDT and CDR2 as YYEEEE. CDR3: CASSFGDRRNYGYTF. The CDR3 nucleotides are TGTGCCAGCAGCTTTGGGGACAGGAGAAACTATGGCTACACCTTC. The full variable domain, in which reference TRBV5-6 and TRBJ1-2 provide the parts outside the CDR3, is DAGVTQSPTHLIKTRGQQVTLRCSPKSGHDTVSWYQQALGQGPQFIFQYYEEEERQRGNFPDRFSGHQFPNYSSELNVNALLLGDSALYLCASSFGDRRNYGYTFGSGTRLTVV.

The chain carries TRBV5-5 and TRBJ2-2; TRBD1 aligns across 10 bases. Unmatched junction bases numbered 9, after V lost 3 bases and J lost 7 bases. The CDR3 has 16 residues. CDR1 and CDR2 from the germline V gene are SGHKS and YYEKEE (reference sequence). The CDR3 protein is CASSSRTGGRNGELFF. The CDR3, as DNA: TGTGCCAGCAGCTCCCGGACAGGGGGTAGGAACGGGGAGCTGTTTTTT.

The genes are TRBV19 and TRBJ2-1; 8 nucleotides align to TRBD2. Per the germline V gene, CDR1 is LNHDA and CDR2 is SQIVND (reference sequence). The ends lost 3 bases at V and 2 bases at J; junction bases unmatched: 6. This CDR3 is built from 16 residues. In DNA, the CDR3 is TGTGCCAGTAGTATTTTAGCGGGGACTACCTACAATGAGCAGTTCTTC. Translation gives CASSILAGTTYNEQFF. The whole variable domain, remainder taken from reference TRBV19 and TRBJ2-1, is DGGITQSPKYLFRKEGQNVTLSCEQNLNHDAMYWYRQDPGQGLRLIYYSQIVNDFQKGDIAEGYSVSREKKESFPLTVTSAQKNPTAFYLCASSILAGTTYNEQFFGPGTRLTVL.

CDR3 amino acids: CASSVAQRSSYNEQFF. As DNA, the CDR3 is TGTGCCAGCAGCGTAGCACAAAGGAGCTCCTACAATGAGCAGTTCTTC. The rearrangement links TRBV9 to TRBJ2-1; D gene ambiguous. In germline, CDR1 is SGDLS, CDR2 YYNGEE. The CDR3 is 16 residues long. Trimming stripped 0 bases from V and 0 bases from J, with 10 bases between.

The chain links TRBV19 to TRBJ2-2, with 9 bases identical to TRBD2. The V gene's germline CDR1 is LNHDA and CDR2 SQIVND (reference sequence). The trim removed 5 bases at V and 4 bases at J, leaving 11 bases unmatched. This CDR3 is 17 amino acids long. Here the CDR3 DNA reads TGTGCCAGTAGTTCTTGGCGGGAGGGCCTTAGCACCGGGGAGCTGTTTTTT. Its protein product is CASSSWREGLSTGELFF. The entire variable domain, with the rest obtained from reference TRBV19 and TRBJ2-2, is as follows: DGGITQSPKYLFRKEGQNVTLSCEQNLNHDAMYWYRQDPGQGLRLIYYSQIVNDFQKGDIAEGYSVSREKKESFPLTVTSAQKNPTAFYLCASSSWREGLSTGELFFGEGSRLTVL.

This clone was counted between two and nine times. J is TRBJ1-2 and V is TRBV19, with D possibly matching TRBD1 (6 bases). CDR1 and CDR2 (germline): LNHDA, SQIVND (reference sequence). The CDR3 is 13 amino acids. Trimming shortened V by 5 bases and J by 8 bases, and 15 bases separated the two germline ends. CDR3: CASSVTGMLGYTF. The CDR3 DNA sequence: TGTGCCAGTAGTGTAACAGGGATGTTGGGCTACACCTTC.

This clone was picked up one time. This rearrangement joins TRBV9 to TRBJ2-4; no reliable D call. Germline assignment: CDR1 SGDLS and CDR2 YYNGEE. V was clipped by 5 bases and J by 1 base, with 13 bases between them. This CDR3 has 15 amino acids. This chain's CDR3 is CASRCKPAAKNIQYF. The CDR3 DNA is TGTGCCAGCAGATGTAAGCCAGCGGCCAAAAACATTCAGTACTTC.

This chain connects TRBV7-9 to TRBJ2-7, with D tentatively TRBD1 (6 bases). CDR3 length equals 14 residues. V was shortened by 4 bases and J by 6 bases, with 16 bases between the two germline ends. Germline V gives CDR1 SEHNR, CDR2 FQNEAQ (reference sequence). CDR3 region: CASSWPGDLSEQYF. The CDR3 DNA reads TGTGCCAGCAGCTGGCCAGGGGATCTTAGCGAGCAGTACTTC. Complete variable domain (other parts from reference TRBV7-9 and TRBJ2-7): DTGVSQNPRHKITKRGQNVTFRCDPISEHNRLYWYRQTLGQGPEFLTYFQNEAQLEKSRLLSDRFSAERPKGSFSTLEIQRTEQGDSAMYLCASSWPGDLSEQYFGPGTRLTVT.

The sample holds one count of this clone. The V call is TRBV10-3, the J call TRBJ1-2; TRBD1 might be the D (5 bases). The germline gives CDR1 ENHRY, CDR2 SYGVKD. V lost 4 bases and J lost 0, with 9 bases in between. CDR3 size: 14 residues. The CDR3 is CAISGGESNYGYTF. The CDR3 region has the DNA TGTGCCATCAGTGGGGGGGAATCTAACTATGGCTACACCTTC.

The V call is TRBV3-1 (or the pseudogene TRBV3-2), the J call TRBJ2-5; no clear D. Trimming removed 2 bases at V and 9 bases at J, with 10 bases between. CDR1 and CDR2 from the germline V gene are LGHDT and YNNKEL (reference sequence). There are 12 residues in the CDR3. The CDR3 DNA follows: TGTGCCAGCAGCCAATATGTCCGCGCCCAGTACTTC. Protein product: CASSQYVRAQYF.

The chain uses TRBV3-1 (or the pseudogene TRBV3-2) and TRBJ2-7; 7 bases are a match to TRBD2. Germline CDR1 LGHDT, CDR2 YNNKEL (reference sequence). The CDR3 is made up of 13 amino acids. J gave up 6 bases and V 4 bases, and 6 bases lay outside the gene matches. As DNA, the CDR3 is TGTGCCAGCAGCCTACCCGGGACTACCGAGCAGTACTTC. Translating it yields CASSLPGTTEQYF.

This chain connects TRBV6-5 to TRBJ1-5; maybe TRBD1 (5 bases). The CDR3 contains 14 residues. The V gene lost 10 bases and the J gene lost 5 bases, with 18 bases spanning the gap. Germline-derived CDR1 and CDR2 are MNHEY and SVGAGI. In DNA form, the CDR3 reads TGTGCCACCAGGACAACCGGATTGTATCAGCCCCAGCATTTT. As protein: CATRTTGLYQPQHF.

The chain recombines TRBV4-2 with TRBJ2-3, with TRBD2 identical over 8 bases. The V segment lost 3 bases and the J segment 2 bases; nucleotides outside the gene matches: 4. CDR3 length: 15 residues. Germline CDR1 is LGHNA and CDR2 is YNFKEQ. CDR3 amino acids: CASSHAGGYTDTQYF. The CDR3 bases are TGTGCCAGCAGCCACGCGGGGGGTTACACAGATACGCAGTATTTT.

This clone turned up a few times. The V gene is TRBV5-8, the J gene TRBJ1-4; 8 bases match TRBD1. The CDR3 consists of 12 residues. The ends lost 7 bases at V and 7 bases at J; junction bases unmatched: 3. From germline, CDR1 is SGHTS and CDR2 YDEGEE. CDR3 region: CASGDRSEKLFF. The CDR3 DNA follows: TGTGCCAGCGGGGACAGGTCTGAAAAACTGTTTTTT.

The chain uses TRBV6-6 and TRBJ2-3; D gene ambiguous. Germline V gene data show CDR1 as MNHNY and CDR2 as SVGAGI (reference sequence). Between the trimmed V and J ends, which lost 0 bases and 3 bases, there was a span of 7 bases. The CDR3 totals 14 residues. The CDR3 here is CASSYSSSTDTQYF. CDR3 DNA sequence: TGTGCCAGCAGTTACTCGAGTTCTACAGATACGCAGTATTTT.

This chain links TRBV5-6 with TRBJ2-7; 10 nucleotides match TRBD1. The length of the CDR3 is 15 residues. V gave up 5 bases and J gave up 5 bases; unmatched junction bases: 10. The germline V gene has CDR1 SGHDT and CDR2 YYEEEE. The CDR3: CASRQPGQGIHEQYF. The CDR3 nucleotides are TGTGCCAGCAGACAACCGGGACAGGGGATCCACGAGCAGTACTTC.